The 4 T cell receptor beta chains below all came from one sample that was sequenced in a study of shared clonotypes between healthy human individuals. Clones were sequenced by immunoSEQ multiplex PCR, and TCRdb holds only the in-frame ones, with some missing. The sample includes 520,000 or so clones, around 79% of them seen just once. Sequenced material: PBMCs. These receptor sequences come from a woman aged 40 to 49 in good health. Some clones in this sample may be carry-over from other donors' samples.

This rearrangement joins TRBV2 to TRBJ1-5; TRBD1 is a possible D gene (6 bases). CDR3 size: 15 residues. The V end was cut by 7 bases, the J end by 1 base, with 14 bases between. From germline, CDR1 is SNHLY and CDR2 FYNNEI. DNA of the CDR3: TGTGCCAGCATGCAGGGGTCTGTAAGCAATCAGCCCCAGCATTTT. Translated: CASMQGSVSNQPQHF. Using reference TRBV2 and TRBJ1-5 for the parts outside the CDR3, the full variable domain is EPEVTQTPSHQVTQMGQEVILRCVPISNHLYFYWYRQILGQKVEFLVSFYNNEISEKSEIFDDQFSVERPDGSNFTLKIRSTKLEDSAMYFCASMQGSVSNQPQHFGDGTRLSIL.

A remark on this clone: The sample holds other DNA sequences that translate to the same CDR3. The chain combines TRBV28 with TRBJ2-5, with D possibly being TRBD2 (6 bases). CDR1 and CDR2 from the germline V gene are MDHEN and SYDVKM. CDR3 length: 14 residues. V gave up 5 bases and J gave up 4 bases, with 14 bases separating them. CDR3: CASSEAAGPETQYF. CDR3 sequence (DNA): TGTGCCAGCAGTGAGGCTGCGGGACCAGAGACCCAGTACTTC.

The chain is built from TRBV30 and TRBJ1-1; 10 nucleotides line up with TRBD1. Germline V gene lookup returns CDR1 GTSNPN and CDR2 SVGIG (reference sequence). The CDR3 has 13 residues. V shed 4 bases and J 4 bases; nucleotides not matched to a gene: 3. The CDR3 DNA reads TGTGCCTGGAACCGGGACAGGGGCACTGAAGCTTTCTTT. It yields the protein CAWNRDRGTEAFF. Looking up the rest from reference TRBV30 and TRBJ1-1 gives the full variable domain: SQTIHQWPATLVQPVGSPLSLECTVEGTSNPNLYWYRQAAGRGLQLLFYSVGIGQISSEVPQNLSASRPQDRQFILSSKKLLLSDSGFYLCAWNRDRGTEAFFGQGTRLTVV.

In nucleotides, the CDR3 is TGCGCCAGCAGCTTGGTTGGGACTATCTACTCCTACAATGAGCAGTTCTTC. This encodes CASSLVGTIYSYNEQFF. The V and J genes are TRBV5-1 and TRBJ2-1, with 7 bases aligning to TRBD2. In germline, CDR1 is SGHRS, CDR2 YFSETQ. J gave up 0 bases and V 0 bases, and 6 bases lay outside the gene matches. The CDR3 is made up of 17 amino acids.